Listed below are T cell receptor beta chains from one sample, sequenced in a study of blood T cell repertoires in COVID-19. Only in-frame clones appear in the TCRdb table, and some are missing; sequencing was by immunoSEQ multiplex PCR. The sample records roughly 130,000 clones, more than 70% being singletons. The sequencing input was peripheral blood. The receptor source for this set is a woman aged 60-75 years with acute or convalescent COVID-19. Each CDR3 is given with its conserved first and last residue. A D gene is named only where the DNA matches it firmly. Size is stated for part of the rows, as once, few or many counts, or as a class when the clone is expanded.

abundance | j_gene | d_gene | v_gene | len | CDR3aa | CDR3nt
. | TRBJ1-1 | . | TRBV5-1 | 15 | CASSLETVLDTEAFF | TGCGCCAGCAGCTTGGAAACGGTCTTGGACACTGAAGCTTTCTTT
. | TRBJ2-2 | TRBD2 | TRBV7-2 | 18 | CASSFILLAGGGTGELFF | TGTGCCAGCAGCTTTATATTGCTAGCGGGAGGAGGCACCGGGGAGCTGTTTTTT
. | TRBJ1-4 | TRBD1 | TRBV4-1 | 19 | CASSQARGTALTEGEKLFF | TGCGCCAGCAGCCAAGCACGAGGGACAGCTCTTACCGAGGGTGAAAAACTGTTTTTT
. | TRBJ2-1 | TRBD2 | TRBV27 | 17 | CASSLGAGGTSYNEQFF | TGTGCCAGCAGTTTAGGGGCGGGAGGCACTTCCTACAATGAGCAGTTCTTC
once | TRBJ1-1 | TRBD1 | TRBV5-1 | 14 | CASSRQGDGTEAFF | TGCGCCAGCAGCCGGCAGGGGGATGGCACTGAAGCTTTCTTT
. | TRBJ2-4 | . | TRBV6-1 | 15 | CASSEILGTKNIQYF | TGTGCCAGCAGTGAAATCCTGGGCACCAAAAACATTCAGTACTTC
. | TRBJ1-1 | TRBD1 | TRBV9 | 15 | CASSVVVAGGTEAFF | TGTGCCAGCAGCGTAGTGGTTGCAGGGGGCACTGAAGCTTTCTTT
. | TRBJ1-1 | . | TRBV30 | 13 | CAWSRVRGTEAFF | TGTGCCTGGAGCCGGGTAAGAGGGACTGAAGCTTTCTTT
once | TRBJ2-1 | . | TRBV24-1 | 17 | CATSDFRAGGSYNEQFF | TGTGCCACCAGTGATTTTAGGGCGGGCGGATCCTACAATGAGCAGTTCTTC
. | TRBJ2-3 | TRBD1 | TRBV29-1 | 15 | CSVEWGTGTTDTQYF | TGCAGCGTTGAATGGGGGACAGGGACCACAGATACGCAGTATTTT
. | TRBJ2-3 | TRBD1 | TRBV15 | 15 | CATSRDHTGGDTQYF | TGTGCCACCAGCAGAGATCATACAGGGGGTGATACGCAGTATTTT